The 31 T cell receptor beta chains below come from one sample, sequenced in a study of blood T cell repertoires in COVID-19. The table came from immunoSEQ multiplex PCR; TCRdb's copy has only in-frame clones and leaves some out. The sample includes about 410,000 clones, 89% of them seen just once. The sample comprised PBMCs or T cells enriched from blood (not recorded which). All receptors derive from a woman between 25 and 40 years old who had recovered from COVID-19.

J is TRBJ1-3 and V is TRBV5-1; 8 nucleotides align to TRBD1. With 3 bases clipped from V and 4 bases from J, the junction kept 6 bases outside the gene matches. The CDR3 has 15 residues. Germline V gene sequence: CDR1 SGHRS, CDR2 YFSETQ. The CDR3 protein is CASSSGQVRGNTIYF. The CDR3 nucleotides are TGCGCCAGCAGCTCGGGACAGGTCAGAGGAAACACCATATATTTT.

The V gene is TRBV9, the J gene TRBJ1-1; TRBD1 matches 7 bases. The CDR3 loop spans 18 amino acids. Losses at the gene ends were 3 bases for V and 0 bases for J; bases not matched to a gene: 14. CDR1 is SGDLS and CDR2 is YYNGEE in the germline V gene. CDR3 residues: CASSGNRDRGGMNTEAFF. The DNA for the CDR3 is TGTGCCAGCAGCGGGAACCGGGACAGAGGGGGGATGAACACTGAAGCTTTCTTT. Full variable domain (remainder filled in from reference TRBV9 and TRBJ1-1): DSGVTQTPKHLITATGQRVTLRCSPRSGDLSVYWYQQSLDQGLQFLIQYYNGEERAKGNILERFSAQQFPDLHSELNLSSLELGDSALYFCASSGNRDRGGMNTEAFFGQGTRLTVV.

V usage is TRBV30 and J usage is TRBJ1-2, with D possibly being TRBD1 (6 bases). Per the germline V gene, CDR1 is GTSNPN and CDR2 is SVGIG (reference sequence). The CDR3 is 14 residues long. The ends were cut back, 5 bases at V and 8 bases at J, with 21 bases in the middle. Written as DNA, the CDR3 is TGTGCCTGGTCACGTAATTACAGGGATCCGGGCTACACCTTC. Amino acids: CAWSRNYRDPGYTF.

The chain is built from TRBV28 and TRBJ2-7, with D perhaps matching TRBD1 (5 bases). Trimming left V 3 bases short and J 3 bases short, with 12 bases between. CDR3 size: 14 residues. Germline V lookup: CDR1 MDHEN, CDR2 SYDVKM. The CDR3 coding sequence is TGTGCCAGCAGTTTCCAGGGTGGGATCTACGAGCAGTACTTC. Amino acid sequence: CASSFQGGIYEQYF.

This clone was observed a handful of times. V and J are TRBV4-1 and TRBJ1-2; D is unresolved. CDR3 size: 15 residues. The V gene lost 4 bases and the J gene lost 8 bases, with 20 bases spanning the gap. Germline V CDR1 and CDR2: MGHRA, YSYEKL. CDR3 in amino acids: CASSLGGWRDWGYTF. Written as DNA, the CDR3 is TGCGCCAGCAGCCTCGGTGGGTGGCGGGATTGGGGCTACACCTTC.

The V gene is TRBV7-8, the J gene TRBJ2-7, with D possibly TRBD2 on 6 matching bases. Germline-derived CDR1 and CDR2 are SGHVS and FQNEAQ. The length of the CDR3 is 16 residues. V lost 4 bases and J 5 bases, leaving 21 bases between the germline ends. The CDR3 DNA follows: TGTGCCAGCAGCTCGTTGACTAGTGAATGGTCCCACGAGCAGTACTTC. Translated: CASSSLTSEWSHEQYF.

The V call is TRBV29-1, the J call TRBJ1-2, with D possibly being TRBD1 (6 bases). V was pared by 6 bases and J by 4 bases, with 12 bases between. CDR3 size: 12 residues. Per the germline V gene, CDR1 is SQVTM and CDR2 is ANQGSEA. CDR3 bases: TGCAGCGTCATACAGGGAAGCTATGGCTACACCTTC. This sequence encodes CSVIQGSYGYTF.

The J gene is TRBJ2-1, the V gene TRBV4-3, with unresolved D. V was trimmed by 1 base and J by 2 bases, leaving 9 bases between them. The germline gives CDR1 LGHNA, CDR2 YSLEER. This CDR3 region has 15 residues. In DNA form, the CDR3 reads TGCGCCAGCAGCCAAGTCACAGACCCCTACAATGAGCAGTTCTTC. Its translation is CASSQVTDPYNEQFF.

The V gene is TRBV29-1, the J gene TRBJ2-1, with 12 bases identical to TRBD2. CDR1 and CDR2 (germline): SQVTM, ANQGSEA. V was clipped by 3 bases and J by 8 bases; unmatched bases: 14. CDR3 length equals 17 residues. The CDR3 nucleotides are TGCAGCGTTGATCCGGCTAGCGGGAGGGCCTCGGGGGATGAGCAGTTCTTC. Protein: CSVDPASGRASGDEQFF.

The rearrangement uses TRBV27 and TRBJ1-1; maybe TRBD1 (6 bases). The V gene lost 4 bases and the J gene lost 3 bases, with 21 bases spanning the gap. CDR1 is MNHEY, CDR2 SMNVEV, per germline (reference sequence). CDR3 length: 17 residues. CDR3 loop: CASSSSPRQVIDTEAFF. DNA for the CDR3: TGTGCCAGCAGTTCCTCGCCGAGACAGGTAATAGACACTGAAGCTTTCTTT.

The chain links TRBV10-3 to TRBJ1-2; a possible D gene is TRBD1 (5 bases). Per germline, CDR1 ENHRY and CDR2 SYGVKD. The CDR3 totals 14 residues. V lost 0 bases and J 3 bases, leaving 8 bases between the germline ends. The DNA of the CDR3 is TGTGCCATCAGTGAGTCAGGGGTCGACTATGGCTACACCTTC. It yields the protein CAISESGVDYGYTF.

The chain has TRBV30 and TRBJ2-3, with TRBD2 matching 9 bases. The germline V gene encodes CDR1 GTSNPN and CDR2 SVGIG (reference sequence). The trim removed 5 bases at V and 4 bases at J, leaving 1 base unmatched. The CDR3 runs 12 residues. CDR3 bases: TGTGCCTGGGGGACTAGCTCAGATACGCAGTATTTT. Translation: CAWGTSSDTQYF.

This clone has a handful of counts. V usage is TRBV2 and J usage is TRBJ1-2; 8 nucleotides align to TRBD1. This CDR3 contains 14 residues. With V trimmed by 2 bases and J by 6 bases, 5 bases remained unmatched. Germline V gene data show CDR1 as SNHLY and CDR2 as FYNNEI. The CDR3 protein is CASSERQGADGYTF. In nucleotides, the CDR3 is TGTGCCAGCAGTGAACGGCAGGGGGCTGATGGCTACACCTTC.

The chain is built from TRBV24-1 and TRBJ1-2; a possible D gene is TRBD1 (6 bases). CDR3 length: 14 amino acids. Trimming left V 2 bases short and J 4 bases short, with 10 bases between. The germline CDR1 and CDR2 sequences are KGHDR and SFDVKD. CDR3 in amino acids: CATSDSSRGYGYTF. Written as DNA, the CDR3 is TGTGCCACCAGTGATTCTTCCAGGGGCTATGGCTACACCTTC.

The chain has TRBV15 and TRBJ2-1, with TRBD2 matching 10 bases. Germline CDR1 and CDR2: LNHNV and YYDKDF (reference sequence). The CDR3 extends over 15 amino acids. With V trimmed by 0 bases and J by 12 bases, 8 bases remained unmatched. CDR3 nucleotides: TGTGCCACCAGCAGAGATCCGCTAGCGGGAGCCGGGCAGTTCTTC. It encodes CATSRDPLAGAGQFF.

The rearrangement uses TRBV6-6 and TRBJ1-2; 10 positions match TRBD1. The CDR3 covers 14 residues. With 11 bases clipped from V and 2 bases from J, the junction kept 8 bases outside the gene matches. CDR1 and CDR2 (germline): MNHNY, SVGAGI (reference sequence). CDR3 DNA sequence: TGTGCCCTAGCCCGGACAGGGGGAAACTATGGCTACACCTTC. Encoded protein: CALARTGGNYGYTF.

The J gene is TRBJ2-3, the V gene TRBV6-1; 9 bases fit TRBD1. Germline assignment: CDR1 MNHNS and CDR2 SASEGT. The V segment lost 2 bases and the J segment 4 bases; nucleotides outside the gene matches: 10. This CDR3 region has 17 residues. Here the CDR3 DNA reads TGTGCCAGCAGTGAAAGACGCAGGGACAGGGCCCCAGATACGCAGTATTTT. Its protein product is CASSERRRDRAPDTQYF.

Only a few counts were recorded for this clone. The chain couples TRBV30 to TRBJ2-3; maybe TRBD2 (6 bases). Germline loops: CDR1 GTSNPN, CDR2 SVGIG (reference sequence). The CDR3 extends over 16 amino acids. Between the trimmed V and J ends, which lost 0 bases and 5 bases, there was a span of 18 bases. CDR3 sequence reads: CAWSVGVGGGRDTQYF. The CDR3 nucleotides read TGTGCCTGGAGTGTAGGCGTCGGGGGAGGTCGAGATACGCAGTATTTT.

The sample holds one count of this clone. This chain links TRBV10-1 with TRBJ2-5; no reliable D call. CDR1 and CDR2 from the germline V gene are WNHNN and SYGVQD (reference sequence). V was trimmed by 3 bases and J by 4 bases, leaving 12 bases between them. The CDR3 covers 14 residues. The CDR3 here is CASSENMRLETQYF. The CDR3 DNA is TGCGCCAGCAGTGAAAACATGAGGTTAGAGACCCAGTACTTC.

The chain uses TRBV7-9 and TRBJ2-3; the match to TRBD2 covers 14 bases. CDR3 size: 19 residues. Per the germline V gene, CDR1 is SEHNR and CDR2 is FQNEAQ (reference sequence). V gave up 4 bases and J gave up 0 bases; unmatched junction bases: 9. DNA for the CDR3: TGTGCCAGCAGCTCGACCGGGACTAGCGGGGGTTCTAGCACAGATACGCAGTATTTT. Amino acids: CASSSTGTSGGSSTDTQYF.

This chain links TRBV13 with TRBJ1-1; perhaps TRBD1 as D (6 bases). Germline CDR1 reads PRHDT; CDR2 reads FYEKMQ (reference sequence). The CDR3 sequence is 16 residues long. V shed 5 bases and J shed 0 bases, with 16 bases lying between them. CDR3 in amino acids: CASSRTEPLMNTEAFF. CDR3 DNA sequence: TGTGCCAGCAGCAGGACAGAACCTCTCATGAACACTGAAGCTTTCTTT.

The chain has TRBV2 and TRBJ2-1; no clear D gene. The CDR3 consists of 16 residues. The V gene lost 5 bases and the J gene lost 2 bases, with 16 bases spanning the gap. The germline V gene has CDR1 SNHLY and CDR2 FYNNEI. This chain's CDR3 is CASSNPRTAAYNEQFF. The CDR3 DNA is TGTGCCAGCAGTAACCCTAGAACCGCAGCCTACAATGAGCAGTTCTTC.

V usage is TRBV20-1 and J usage is TRBJ1-5; 7 nucleotides align to TRBD1. Germline V gene sequence: CDR1 DFQATT, CDR2 SNEGSKA (reference sequence). The length of the CDR3 is 15 residues. J gave up 0 bases and V 3 bases, and 5 bases lay outside the gene matches. CDR3 DNA sequence: TGCAGTGCTAGTGACAGGGCCCATAGCAATCAGCCCCAGCATTTT. Translated: CSASDRAHSNQPQHF.

The chain combines TRBV7-2 with TRBJ2-3; 7 nucleotides agree with TRBD1. This CDR3 has 17 residues. Germline V CDR1 and CDR2: SGHTA, FQGNSA. V lost 0 bases and J lost 2; bases outside the gene matches: 8. CDR3 protein: CASSLAATGFLTDTQYF. The CDR3 DNA is TGTGCCAGCAGCTTAGCCGCGACAGGGTTTCTCACAGATACGCAGTATTTT.

The chain couples TRBV7-2 to TRBJ1-1; perhaps TRBD1 as D (6 bases). This CDR3 contains 16 residues. Germline lookup yields CDR1 SGHTA and CDR2 FQGNSA. V was clipped by 5 bases and J by 6 bases, with 22 bases between them. The CDR3 sequence: CASSQRGGVTGSEAFF. The CDR3, as DNA: TGTGCCAGCAGCCAACGAGGGGGGGTAACCGGCTCTGAAGCTTTCTTT.

The gene calls are TRBV5-1 and TRBJ2-2; a weak D match, TRBD1 (6 bases). Germline V gene lookup returns CDR1 SGHRS and CDR2 YFSETQ. The CDR3 is 14 amino acids. V lost 4 bases to trimming and J lost 4 bases, with 11 bases between them. CDR3 DNA sequence: TGCGCCAGCAGCATACAGGGCTTCACCGGGGAGCTGTTTTTT. Encoded protein: CASSIQGFTGELFF. Using reference TRBV5-1 and TRBJ2-2 for the parts outside the CDR3, the full variable domain is KAGVTQTPRYLIKTRGQQVTLSCSPISGHRSVSWYQQTPGQGLQFLFEYFSETQRNKGNFPGRFSGRQFSNSRSEMNVSTLELGDSALYLCASSIQGFTGELFFGEGSRLTVL.

This rearrangement joins TRBV4-1 to TRBJ1-6; D is perhaps TRBD1 (5 bases). This CDR3 contains 12 residues. Germline V gene sequence: CDR1 MGHRA, CDR2 YSYEKL. V was pared by 3 bases and J by 19 bases, with 16 bases between. The DNA of the CDR3 is TGCGCCAGCAGCCAGGGGCCCCGGGGACTGCACTTT. Encoded protein: CASSQGPRGLHF.

The chain links TRBV5-1 to TRBJ1-6; D possibly corresponds to TRBD1 (6 bases). V was trimmed by 7 bases and J by 7 bases, leaving 15 bases between them. This CDR3 has 14 residues. Germline values: CDR1 SGHRS, CDR2 YFSETQ. CDR3 nucleotides: TGCGCCAGCTCGAGGGGGGGGGCGAATTCACCCCTCCACTTT. Translated: CASSRGGANSPLHF. Combining the CDR3 with reference TRBV5-1 and TRBJ1-6 gives the whole variable domain KAGVTQTPRYLIKTRGQQVTLSCSPISGHRSVSWYQQTPGQGLQFLFEYFSETQRNKGNFPGRFSGRQFSNSRSEMNVSTLELGDSALYLCASSRGGANSPLHFGNGTRLTVT.

This clone was detected once. This chain joins TRBV5-6 and TRBJ2-7, with TRBD2 matching over 9 bases. V gave up 4 bases and J gave up 7 bases; unmatched junction bases: 12. Germline V gene sequence: CDR1 SGHDT, CDR2 YYEEEE. This CDR3 region has 15 residues. The CDR3 nucleotides read TGTGCCAGCAGCCGGGGACTAGCCGCCGTCGGGGAGCAGTACTTC. This codes for CASSRGLAAVGEQYF. The full variable domain, with the rest looked up from reference TRBV5-6 and TRBJ2-7, is DAGVTQSPTHLIKTRGQQVTLRCSPKSGHDTVSWYQQALGQGPQFIFQYYEEEERQRGNFPDRFSGHQFPNYSSELNVNALLLGDSALYLCASSRGLAAVGEQYFGPGTRLTVT.

This clone has just one count. The chain carries TRBV5-1 and TRBJ1-1; TRBD1 might be the D (6 bases). V lost 0 bases and J lost 1, with 10 bases in between. Looked up from germline, CDR1 is SGHRS and CDR2 is YFSETQ. The CDR3 is 15 residues long. CDR3 nucleotide sequence: TGCGCCAGCAGCTTGGCGGGGGGCCCGAACACTGAAGCTTTCTTT. This encodes CASSLAGGPNTEAFF.

This chain joins TRBV28 and TRBJ2-1, with 10 bases lining up with TRBD2. Trimming cost V 7 bases and J 4 bases; bases outside gene matches: 10. Germline CDR1 MDHEN, CDR2 SYDVKM. This CDR3 region has 16 residues. The CDR3 reads CASTLAGLAVYNEQFF. The CDR3 DNA reads TGTGCCAGCACCTTAGCCGGACTAGCGGTTTACAATGAGCAGTTCTTC. Combining the CDR3 with reference TRBV28 and TRBJ2-1 gives the whole variable domain DVKVTQSSRYLVKRTGEKVFLECVQDMDHENMFWYRQDPGLGLRLIYFSYDVKMKEKGDIPEGYSVSREKKERFSLILESASTNQTSMYLCASTLAGLAVYNEQFFGPGTRLTVL.